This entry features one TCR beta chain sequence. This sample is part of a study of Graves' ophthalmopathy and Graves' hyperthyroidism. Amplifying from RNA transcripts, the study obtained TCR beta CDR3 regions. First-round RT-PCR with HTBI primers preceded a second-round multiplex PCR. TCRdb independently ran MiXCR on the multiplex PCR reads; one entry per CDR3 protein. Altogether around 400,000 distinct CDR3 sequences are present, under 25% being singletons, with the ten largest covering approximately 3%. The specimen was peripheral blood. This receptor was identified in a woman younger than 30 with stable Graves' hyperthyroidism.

This chain's CDR3 is CASSYSSRTNQPQHF. For the CDR3, the DNA is TGTGCCAGCAGTTACTCATCCAGGACCAATCAGCCCCAGCATTTT. The V gene is TRBV6-5, the J gene TRBJ1-5; no firm D call. The CDR3 totals 15 residues. The V gene lost 0 bases and the J gene lost 3 bases, with 9 bases spanning the gap. The germline CDR1 and CDR2 sequences are MNHEY and SVGAGI.